A single sample gave rise to the 26 T cell receptor beta chains below, sequenced in a study of tumor-infiltrating lymphocytes in localized non-small cell lung cancer (dated by TCRdb to 2020 to 2023). Library generation was performed with the immunoSEQ multiplex PCR assay. In its TCRdb copy, this immuneACCESS table keeps in-frame sequences only and misses some clones. Where compared with another copy, unresolved V genes explain less than half of these, and the others have no known cause. The sample records some 13,000 clones, around two thirds of which are singletons. Of the sample, more than 20% falls within the top ten clones. Input material: uninvolved lung tissue not adjacent to the tumor. These receptors were taken from a human donor with non-small cell lung cancer.

This clone showed up just a few times. V gene TRBV6-1 combines with J gene TRBJ2-1; 8 nucleotides agree with TRBD1. With V trimmed by 8 bases and J by 10 bases, 7 bases remained unmatched. CDR3 length: 12 amino acids. The germline gives CDR1 MNHNS, CDR2 SASEGT. The CDR3 sequence is CASSQGVGEQFF. CDR3 coding DNA: TGTGCCAGCTCACAGGGGGTAGGGGAGCAGTTCTTC.

This chain uses TRBV28 with TRBJ1-2, with no clear D. Germline loops: CDR1 MDHEN, CDR2 SYDVKM. Trimming stripped 3 bases from V and 6 bases from J, with 5 bases between. The CDR3 is 11 residues long. Here the CDR3 reads CASSFADGYTF. The CDR3 DNA sequence: TGTGCCAGCAGTTTCGCAGATGGCTACACCTTC.

In nucleotides, the CDR3 is TGTGCCAGCAGTGATTCAGGGTCGACTGAAAAACTGTTTTTT. Residues: CASSDSGSTEKLFF. The chain links TRBV25-1 to TRBJ1-4; TRBD1 might be the D (5 bases). The V end lost 3 bases, the J end lost 7 bases, and 12 bases lay between the germline ends. The CDR3 is made up of 14 amino acids. Germline CDR1 is MGHDK and CDR2 is SYGVNS. The full variable domain, in which reference TRBV25-1 and TRBJ1-4 provide the parts outside the CDR3, is EADIYQTPRYLVIGTGKKITLECSQTMGHDKMYWYQQDPGMELHLIHYSYGVNSTEKGDLSSESTVSRIRTEHFPLTLESARPSHTSQYLCASSDSGSTEKLFFGSGTQLSVL.

The V call is TRBV2, the J call TRBJ2-1, with D unresolved. Germline CDR1 SNHLY, CDR2 FYNNEI. The CDR3 is 13 residues long. The V and J ends lost 4 bases and 7 bases respectively, with 11 bases between them. The CDR3 bases are TGTGCCAGCAGTGGGCGTTGGGGTAATGAGCAGTTCTTC. Its protein is CASSGRWGNEQFF. Full variable domain (remainder filled in from reference TRBV2 and TRBJ2-1): EPEVTQTPSHQVTQMGQEVILRCVPISNHLYFYWYRQILGQKVEFLVSFYNNEISEKSEIFDDQFSVERPDGSNFTLKIRSTKLEDSAMYFCASSGRWGNEQFFGPGTRLTVL.

The rearrangement uses TRBV5-1 and TRBJ2-2, with D maybe TRBD2 (6 bases). Germline V gene data show CDR1 as SGHRS and CDR2 as YFSETQ. The CDR3 sequence is 17 residues long. The V end was cut by 1 base, the J end by 1 base, with 14 bases between. CDR3 region: CASSLSAGPVNTGELFF. The CDR3 DNA follows: TGCGCCAGCAGCTTGTCCGCGGGGCCGGTGAACACCGGGGAGCTGTTTTTT.

The chain employs TRBV28 and TRBJ1-1; 7 bases are shared with TRBD1. V was clipped by 5 bases and J by 4 bases; unmatched bases: 10. Germline CDR1 reads MDHEN; CDR2 reads SYDVKM. The CDR3 totals 15 residues. CDR3 loop: CASSPSTGRSTEAFF. In nucleotides, the CDR3 is TGTGCCAGCAGTCCCTCGACAGGGCGGAGCACTGAAGCTTTCTTT.

The chain combines TRBV5-6 with TRBJ1-2; D might be TRBD1 (5 bases). This CDR3 has 12 residues. Per the germline V gene, CDR1 is SGHDT and CDR2 is YYEEEE. V gave up 5 bases and J gave up 6 bases, with 11 bases separating them. The CDR3: CASRGGLDGYTF. CDR3 DNA: TGTGCCAGCAGGGGGGGTCTGGATGGCTACACCTTC.

This clone was seen more than once but under ten times. This chain joins TRBV6-1 and TRBJ2-5; 8 nucleotides align to TRBD2. Losses at the gene ends were 6 bases for V and 0 bases for J; bases not matched to a gene: 6. The CDR3 is made up of 15 amino acids. CDR1 and CDR2 (germline): MNHNS, SASEGT. The DNA of the CDR3 is TGTGCCAGCAGGTGGACTAGCATAAACCAAGAGACCCAGTACTTC. It is translated as CASRWTSINQETQYF.

A few counts support this clone. CDR3 in DNA: TGCAGCGTTGGGGACGGCAAATCTAACTATGGCTACACCTTC. This translates into CSVGDGKSNYGYTF. The V gene is TRBV29-1, the J gene TRBJ1-2, with a tentative D call TRBD1 (5 bases). Germline V CDR1 and CDR2: SQVTM, ANQGSEA. The CDR3 extends over 14 amino acids. Trimming left V 4 bases short and J 0 bases short, with 12 bases between.

The chain has TRBV19 and TRBJ1-5, with 7 bases fitting TRBD1. The junction had 9 bases not matched to a gene; V was cut back by 6 bases and J by 4 bases. The CDR3 runs to 15 residues. CDR1 LNHDA and CDR2 SQIVND come from the germline V gene (reference sequence). The CDR3 nucleotides read TGTGCCAGTAGCGTAAGGACAGGCCCTAATCAGCCCCAGCATTTT. The encoded protein is CASSVRTGPNQPQHF.

V and J are TRBV2 and TRBJ1-2; 7 bases map to TRBD1. V dropped 7 bases and J dropped 3; count of bases not matched to a gene: 2. Germline-derived CDR1 and CDR2 are SNHLY and FYNNEI. This CDR3 is built from 12 residues. The DNA for the CDR3 is TGTGCCAGCAATGGACAGGACTATGGCTACACCTTC. This translates into CASNGQDYGYTF.

This clone was picked up a small number of times. The chain links TRBV5-1 to TRBJ2-3, with 9 bases matching TRBD2. The CDR3 is 16 amino acids. Germline CDR1 SGHRS, CDR2 YFSETQ. Trimming took 3 bases from V and 3 from J; bases not matched to a gene: 8. CDR3 amino acids: CASSSPGRGGTDTQYF. CDR3 nucleotide sequence: TGCGCCAGCAGCTCCCCTGGGCGGGGGGGAACAGATACGCAGTATTTT.

V is TRBV28 and J is TRBJ2-1, with D perhaps TRBD1 (5 bases). Germline CDR1 is MDHEN and CDR2 is SYDVKM. This CDR3 region has 15 residues. The V end was cut by 6 bases, the J end by 4 bases, with 16 bases between. CDR3 DNA: TGTGCCAGCAGACCCAGTAGGGGCTCTTACAATGAGCAGTTCTTC. It translates to CASRPSRGSYNEQFF.

J is TRBJ2-7 and V is TRBV19; 8 bases agree with TRBD1. The CDR3 extends over 17 amino acids. Trimming cost V 5 bases and J 0 bases; bases outside gene matches: 12. Germline CDR1 LNHDA, CDR2 SQIVND (reference sequence). CDR3 residues: CASSSGLGTGTSYEQYF. Here the CDR3 DNA reads TGTGCCAGTAGTTCTGGCCTCGGGACAGGAACCTCCTACGAGCAGTACTTC.

V usage is TRBV11-3 and J usage is TRBJ2-2; TRBD1 might be the D (5 bases). V was pared by 6 bases and J by 0 bases, with 11 bases between. The CDR3 has 15 amino acids. Per the germline V gene, CDR1 is SGHNT and CDR2 is YENEEA. CDR3 DNA: TGTGCCAGCAGAGTAGGACACACGAACACCGGGGAGCTGTTTTTT. Amino acids: CASRVGHTNTGELFF.

The rearrangement uses TRBV11-2 and TRBJ2-3, with D maybe TRBD1 (6 bases). Germline V gene data show CDR1 as SGHAT and CDR2 as FQNNGV. The CDR3 runs to 16 residues. Between the trimmed V and J ends, which lost 5 bases and 2 bases, there was a span of 17 bases. CDR3 DNA sequence: TGTGCCAGCAGCCCCTCAGGGGTCTGGGTCACAGATACGCAGTATTTT. Its protein product is CASSPSGVWVTDTQYF.

This chain joins TRBV6-1 and TRBJ2-1; 9 positions agree with TRBD1. CDR1 is MNHNS and CDR2 is SASEGT in the germline V gene. The CDR3 loop spans 15 amino acids. The V and J ends lost 1 base and 6 bases, in that order; junction bases with no gene match: 4. In nucleotides, the CDR3 is TGTGCCAGCAGTGAAGAAGAGACAGGGGGCAATGAGCAGTTCTTC. Translated: CASSEEETGGNEQFF.

This clone is medium-sized. Other DNA sequences from this sample encode an identical CDR3 as well. V gene TRBV6-5 combines with J gene TRBJ2-5, with 9 bases that match TRBD2. Trimming cost V 3 bases and J 1 base; bases outside gene matches: 6. The germline CDR1 and CDR2 sequences are MNHEY and SVGAGI. The CDR3 loop spans 16 amino acids. The CDR3: CASSYSASGTQETQYF. The CDR3 DNA is TGTGCCAGCAGTTATTCCGCTAGCGGGACCCAAGAGACCCAGTACTTC.

The chain is built from TRBV11-2 and TRBJ2-1; 7 bases are a match to TRBD2. The CDR3 is 17 amino acids. CDR1 and CDR2 from the germline V gene are SGHAT and FQNNGV. V was pared by 1 base and J by 6 bases, with 12 bases of the junction left unmatched. The CDR3 DNA reads as TGTGCCAGCAGCTTAGTACTATCGCTGGGCGGGAGCAATGAGCAGTTCTTC. It is translated as CASSLVLSLGGSNEQFF.

This chain uses TRBV7-8 with TRBJ1-1; D gene unclear. V was shortened by 5 bases and J by 5 bases, with 6 bases between the two germline ends. Germline CDR1 is SGHVS and CDR2 is FQNEAQ. The CDR3 has 11 amino acids. CDR3 region: CASSPGTEAFF. The DNA of the CDR3 is TGTGCCAGCAGCCCGGGGACTGAAGCTTTCTTT.

V usage is TRBV19 and J usage is TRBJ2-6, with D unclear. V was shortened by 4 bases and J by 0 bases, with 4 bases between the two germline ends. CDR1 and CDR2 (germline): LNHDA, SQIVND (reference sequence). This CDR3 is built from 14 residues. CDR3 region: CASSSSSGANVLTF. CDR3 bases: TGTGCCAGTAGTAGTAGCTCTGGGGCCAACGTCCTGACTTTC.

In regard to this clone: This CDR3 is also generated by other DNA sequences in the sample. This chain joins TRBV6-6 and TRBJ1-1; TRBD1 matches at 7 bases. The V and J ends lost 8 bases and 5 bases, in that order; junction bases with no gene match: 14. The CDR3 extends over 15 amino acids. Looked up from germline, CDR1 is MNHNY and CDR2 is SVGAGI (reference sequence). The CDR3 spells CASRVPGQSNTEAFF. The CDR3 DNA is TGTGCCAGCCGGGTCCCGGGACAGTCGAATACTGAAGCTTTCTTT.

The chain combines TRBV7-9 with TRBJ2-3; 7 bases are a match to TRBD2. The CDR3 length is 15 residues. CDR1 and CDR2 (germline): SEHNR, FQNEAQ (reference sequence). V lost 3 bases, J lost 4 bases, and 7 bases stayed unmatched. CDR3 DNA sequence: TGTGCCAGCAGCTTCCCGACGACTAGCCCAGATACGCAGTATTTT. The encoded protein is CASSFPTTSPDTQYF.

The chain couples TRBV5-5 to TRBJ2-6; unclear D gene. The germline gives CDR1 SGHKS, CDR2 YYEKEE (reference sequence). V shed 4 bases and J shed 4 bases, with 15 bases lying between them. CDR3 length equals 16 residues. The CDR3: CASSPVQGSGANVLTF. CDR3 DNA: TGTGCCAGCAGCCCCGTCCAAGGGTCCGGGGCCAACGTCCTGACTTTC.

The CDR3 sequence is CASSSPQTTNEKLFF. In nucleotides, the CDR3 is TGTGCCAGCAGTTCACCACAGACAACTAATGAAAAACTGTTTTTT. This sequence joins TRBV5-4 and TRBJ1-4; no clear D. V lost 5 bases to trimming and J lost 0 bases, with 11 bases between them. Looked up from germline, CDR1 is SGHNT and CDR2 is YYREEE (reference sequence). The CDR3 length is 15 residues.

This clone was counted only a few times. The rearrangement joins TRBV5-6 to TRBJ2-3; 11 bases map to TRBD2. V dropped 5 bases and J dropped 2; count of bases not matched to a gene: 7. This CDR3 has 16 residues. Germline values: CDR1 SGHDT, CDR2 YYEEEE. DNA of the CDR3: TGTGCCAGCAGTTTCAGGACTAGCGGGTACACAGATACGCAGTATTTT. Protein: CASSFRTSGYTDTQYF.